The 26 T cell receptor beta chains below were found in one sample sequenced in a study of human T cells and chemical hapten exposure. TCRdb called the RACE reads again in MiXCR, with one record for every CDR3 protein. The sample contains about 140,000 distinct CDR3 sequences, about an eighth of which appear only once. Time point specified: patch test 2, 6 weeks after DPC sensitization. Sample treatment: therapeutic diphenylcyclopropenone sensitization with weekly scalp DPC. The sequencing here drew on whole blood, taken in connection with sensitization to the hapten diphenylcyclopropenone (DPC). The receptor set was obtained from a woman aged 45-65 years with alopecia areata. Some clones in this sample may be carry-over from other donors' samples.

The chain combines TRBV2 with TRBJ2-5; weak D call: TRBD2 (6 bases). Trimming took off 11 bases at V and 5 bases at J, with 18 bases between the two ends. Germline V lookup: CDR1 SNHLY, CDR2 FYNNEI. The CDR3 runs to 13 residues. CDR3: CAGAREARETQYF. DNA of the CDR3: TGTGCCGGGGCGCGGGAAGCCCGGGAGACCCAGTACTTC.

This clonotype was found a few times. The chain joins TRBV27 to TRBJ2-7; D remains unclear. The CDR3 loop spans 15 amino acids. Germline CDR1 reads MNHEY; CDR2 reads SMNVEV (reference sequence). The ends were cut back, 5 bases at V and 2 bases at J, with 16 bases in the middle. CDR3 in DNA: TGTGCCAGCAGTCCCCCCGGGTCCCCTCCCTACGAGCAGTACTTC. Translation: CASSPPGSPPYEQYF.

This chain connects TRBV7-9 to TRBJ2-7; 8 nucleotides match TRBD1. The CDR3 sequence is 16 residues long. The V gene's germline CDR1 is SEHNR and CDR2 FQNEAQ (reference sequence). Losses at the gene ends were 5 bases for V and 7 bases for J; bases not matched to a gene: 16. The CDR3 loop reads CASSRTLGQAAEEQYF. In DNA, the CDR3 is TGTGCCAGCAGCCGAACATTGGGACAGGCGGCGGAGGAGCAGTACTTC.

This clonotype appeared a few times. The rearrangement joins TRBV29-1 to TRBJ1-5; no clear D gene. Per germline, CDR1 SQVTM and CDR2 ANQGSEA. The CDR3 consists of 14 residues. V gave up 4 bases and J gave up 0 bases, with 10 bases separating them. The CDR3 spells CSVGTDYSNQPQHF. DNA for the CDR3: TGCAGCGTTGGAACCGATTATAGCAATCAGCCCCAGCATTTT.

This clonotype was seen repeatedly, ten times or more. The CDR3 loop reads CSARRRSNTGELFF. The CDR3 nucleotides read TGCAGTGCTAGGAGGCGGTCGAACACCGGGGAGCTGTTTTTT. The V and J genes are TRBV20-1 and TRBJ2-2, with D unresolved. Germline values: CDR1 DFQATT, CDR2 SNEGSKA (reference sequence). The CDR3 has 14 amino acids. Trimming pared 3 bases from V and 0 bases from J, leaving 8 bases between.

A word on this clonotype: A much larger clone lies a single base off, so this may be a read error. CDR3 loop: CSVGGRFQETQYF. DNA for the CDR3: TGCAGTGTCGGCGGGAGGTTCCAGGAGACCCAGTACTTC. J is TRBJ2-5 and V is TRBV20-1, with 8 bases lining up with TRBD2. Trimming cost V 7 bases and J 5 bases; bases outside gene matches: 9. CDR1 and CDR2 (germline): DFQATT, SNEGSKA (reference sequence). The CDR3 has 13 amino acids.

Ten or more counts support this clonotype. The rearrangement joins TRBV12-3 or TRBV12-4 to TRBJ1-5; no definite D call. V shed 7 bases and J shed 3 bases, with 13 bases lying between them. This CDR3 region has 14 residues. CDR3 DNA: TGTGCCAGCACCTCCCGGGAGCTCAATCAGCCCCAGCATTTT. It translates to CASTSRELNQPQHF.

The sample holds a few counts of this clonotype. J is TRBJ2-7 and V is TRBV19; 10 bases agree with TRBD2. The V gene end was trimmed by 3 bases and the J gene end by 5 bases; junction bases not matched to a gene: 1. The CDR3 contains 13 residues. Germline V lookup: CDR1 LNHDA, CDR2 SQIVND (reference sequence). CDR3 loop: CASSMSGRDEQYF. The CDR3 DNA reads as TGTGCCAGTAGTATGAGCGGGAGGGACGAGCAGTACTTC.

With respect to this clonotype: One end of the junction fails to match germline, which may point to a read error. The rearrangement joins TRBV7-9 to TRBJ1-4; no firm D call. Germline-derived CDR1 and CDR2 are SEHNR and FQNEAQ (reference sequence). CDR3 size: 13 residues. The CDR3 region has the DNA TGTGCCAGCAGCTTAGATGTGAATGGAAAACTGTTTTTT. The encoded protein is CASSLDVNGKLFF.

This clonotype was observed a handful of times. This chain uses TRBV28 with TRBJ2-5; TRBD1 might be the D (5 bases). The V gene lost 5 bases and the J gene lost 1 base, with 11 bases spanning the gap. Germline V gene sequence: CDR1 MDHEN, CDR2 SYDVKM. The CDR3 loop spans 14 amino acids. The CDR3 sequence is CASSTRTSQETQYF. CDR3 coding DNA: TGTGCCAGCAGTACCCGGACAAGCCAAGAGACCCAGTACTTC.

Concerning this clonotype: A clone one base away is much larger, so this may be a read error. CDR3 loop: CASTAGAYERYF. The CDR3 region has the DNA TGTGCCAGCACCGCAGGGGCCTACGAGCGGTACTTC. The chain has TRBV7-2 and TRBJ2-7, with a possible D match to TRBD1 (6 bases). Germline loops: CDR1 SGHTA, CDR2 FQGNSA. The CDR3 totals 12 residues.

This clonotype has ten or more counts. J is TRBJ1-2 and V is TRBV20-1, with 7 positions matching TRBD1. The CDR3 sequence is 14 residues long. Looked up from germline, CDR1 is DFQATT and CDR2 is SNEGSKA (reference sequence). V lost 0 bases to trimming and J lost 7 bases; unmatched junction nucleotides: 8. CDR3 loop: CSAREHRGIGGYTF. Here the CDR3 DNA reads TGCAGTGCTAGAGAGCACAGGGGTATAGGTGGCTACACCTTC.

This clonotype has more than one count but fewer than ten. This chain links TRBV10-1 with TRBJ2-7, with 7 bases aligning to TRBD1. The junction had 3 bases not matched to a gene; V was cut back by 4 bases and J by 3 bases. CDR3 length: 13 residues. CDR1 and CDR2 (germline): WNHNN, SYGVQD (reference sequence). The CDR3 DNA follows: TGCGCCAGCAGTGCGAGGACAGGCTACGAGCAGTACTTC. It specifies CASSARTGYEQYF.

The rearrangement links TRBV7-2 to TRBJ2-7; TRBD2 agrees at 9 bases. The V and J ends lost 2 bases and 9 bases, in that order; junction bases with no gene match: 8. CDR1 and CDR2 from the germline V gene are SGHTA and FQGNSA. The CDR3 spans 14 residues. CDR3 DNA: TGTGCCAGCAGCTTAAGACTTAGCGGGAGTGGGCAGTACTTC. It specifies CASSLRLSGSGQYF.

This clonotype was found a few times. The chain joins TRBV12-3 or TRBV12-4 to TRBJ2-4; D remains unclear. The V end lost 1 base, the J end lost 0 bases, and 10 bases lay between the germline ends. The CDR3 covers 16 residues. In nucleotides, the CDR3 is TGTGCCAGCAGTTTAGGTTCGGGTCTAGCCAAAAACATTCAGTACTTC. As protein: CASSLGSGLAKNIQYF.

This clonotype was found a few times. This rearrangement joins TRBV18 to TRBJ1-5; D unclear. The CDR3 is 15 residues long. Germline CDR1 and CDR2: KGHSH and LQKENI. V was shortened by 3 bases and J by 0 bases, with 9 bases between the two germline ends. Here the CDR3 reads CASSPGQVSNQPQHF. The CDR3 DNA follows: TGTGCCAGCTCACCGGGCCAGGTTAGCAATCAGCCCCAGCATTTT.

The genes are TRBV6-2 or TRBV6-3 and TRBJ2-5; 14 positions agree with TRBD2. CDR1 MNHEY and CDR2 SVGEGT come from the germline V gene. This CDR3 spans 15 amino acids. The ends lost 7 bases at V and 4 bases at J; junction bases unmatched: 5. The CDR3: CASITGLAGGETQYF. The CDR3 DNA sequence: TGTGCCAGCATCACAGGACTAGCGGGAGGAGAGACCCAGTACTTC.

V is TRBV27 and J is TRBJ2-6; D gene ambiguous. Germline assignment: CDR1 MNHEY and CDR2 SMNVEV (reference sequence). This CDR3 contains 17 residues. Trimming shortened V by 3 bases and J by 4 bases, and 16 bases separated the two germline ends. CDR3 coding DNA: TGTGCCAGCAGTTTCGGAACAGCCCAGACCGGGGCCAACGTCCTGACTTTC. The encoded protein is CASSFGTAQTGANVLTF.

The chain recombines TRBV18 with TRBJ2-5; D uncertain. Germline V gene data show CDR1 as KGHSH and CDR2 as LQKENI. CDR3 length equals 12 residues. V lost 1 base to trimming and J lost 6 bases, with 6 bases between them. CDR3 protein: CASSPRMKTQYF. CDR3 bases: TGTGCCAGCTCACCACGTATGAAGACCCAGTACTTC.

This chain uses TRBV11-2 with TRBJ2-3; D gene ambiguous. The CDR3 has 16 residues. Trimming left V 2 bases short and J 0 bases short, with 12 bases between. Germline CDR1 is SGHAT and CDR2 is FQNNGV. The CDR3 bases are TGTGCCAGCAGCTTATTGGAGCCCTCTAGCACAGATACGCAGTATTTT. Protein product: CASSLLEPSSTDTQYF.

The chain employs TRBV6-2 or TRBV6-3 and TRBJ2-2; TRBD1 matches at 7 bases. V lost 6 bases, J lost 0 bases, and 13 bases stayed unmatched. Germline assignment: CDR1 MNHEY and CDR2 SVGEGT. The CDR3 runs 18 residues. The CDR3 spells CASRDTGALRANTGELFF. CDR3 in DNA: TGTGCCAGCAGAGATACAGGGGCCCTCCGCGCGAACACCGGGGAGCTGTTTTTT.

The DNA of the CDR3 is TGTGCCAGCAGCCCTAGCGGAAGGGGTTTATACGAGCAGTACTTC. Protein: CASSPSGRGLYEQYF. The chain links TRBV11-2 to TRBJ2-7; 7 bases agree with TRBD2. Germline V gives CDR1 SGHAT, CDR2 FQNNGV. The CDR3 sequence is 15 residues long. V lost 5 bases and J lost 4; bases outside the gene matches: 11. Looking up the rest from reference TRBV11-2 and TRBJ2-7 gives the full variable domain: EAGVAQSPRYKIIEKRQSVAFWCNPISGHATLYWYQQILGQGPKLLIQFQNNGVVDDSQLPKDRFSAERLKGVDSTLKIQPAKLEDSAVYLCASSPSGRGLYEQYFGPGTRLTVT.

This clonotype showed up many times. V and J are TRBV18 and TRBJ2-5, with D uncertain. V was pared by 3 bases and J by 5 bases, with 13 bases between. Germline V gene data show CDR1 as KGHSH and CDR2 as LQKENI. The CDR3 spans 14 residues. Here the CDR3 reads CASSPRDQAETQYF. CDR3 coding DNA: TGTGCCAGCTCACCGAGAGACCAGGCGGAGACCCAGTACTTC.

This clonotype showed up just a few times. The chain links TRBV5-1 to TRBJ1-1; 10 bases fit TRBD1. Trimming at V came to 0 bases and at J to 6 bases, leaving 2 bases not matched to a gene. The CDR3 loop spans 14 amino acids. CDR1 is SGHRS and CDR2 is YFSETQ in the germline V gene. CDR3 in amino acids: CASSLAGQGSEAFF. The CDR3 DNA reads as TGCGCCAGCAGCTTGGCGGGACAGGGGTCTGAAGCTTTCTTT.

This clonotype was detected many times. The chain uses TRBV5-4 and TRBJ2-1, with D tentatively TRBD2 (6 bases). The germline V gene encodes CDR1 SGHNT and CDR2 YYREEE (reference sequence). The CDR3 has 16 amino acids. V was pared by 0 bases and J by 4 bases, with 14 bases between. The CDR3 is CASSLGRAGTYNEQFF. CDR3 sequence (DNA): TGTGCCAGCAGCTTGGGAAGGGCGGGGACTTACAATGAGCAGTTCTTC.

The chain couples TRBV6-6 to TRBJ2-7, with 12 bases matching TRBD1. With V trimmed by 6 bases and J by 6 bases, 9 bases remained unmatched. Per the germline V gene, CDR1 is MNHNY and CDR2 is SVGAGI (reference sequence). This CDR3 has 15 residues. The CDR3 sequence is CASSSSGTGGPEQYF. The CDR3 coding sequence is TGTGCCAGCAGCTCTTCCGGGACAGGGGGCCCCGAGCAGTACTTC.